The clone carrying this T cell receptor beta chain was detected only once. Participant ages covered roughly 18 to 89 years across 24 US areas. V was pared by 6 bases and J by 5 bases, with 13 bases of the junction left unmatched. This CDR3 is 16 amino acids long. CDR1 and CDR2 (germline): MNHEY, SMNVEV (reference sequence). This entry is derived from a study of blood T cell repertoires in COVID-19. The method was immunoSEQ multiplex PCR; TCRdb's version includes in-frame clones alone and lacks a portion of them. This sample yields approximately 170,000 clones, of which roughly 80% are seen a single time; roughly 12% belongs to the top ten.

The specimen sequenced was PBMCs or T cells enriched from blood (not recorded which). The genes are TRBV27 and TRBJ2-7, with 10 bases identical to TRBD1. The receptor was derived from a man aged 45-65 years who had recovered from COVID-19. CDR3 loop: CASSPGTGALVNEQYF. The CDR3 region has the DNA TGTGCCAGCAGCCCCGGGACAGGGGCTCTCGTTAACGAGCAGTACTTC.